Listed here are 24 T cell receptor beta chains from one sample, sequenced in a study of tumor and adjacent non-tumor tissue in lung cancer. The template was RNA from unsorted bulk tissue. TCRbeta libraries were built with three rounds of nested PCR, modified from ARM-PCR. From the multiplex PCR reads, TCRdb called clonotypes with MiXCR, one entry per CDR3 protein. In the table there are approximately 65,000 distinct CDR3 sequences, 55% to 75% of which are singletons. The sample taken for sequencing was lung tumor tissue. The source is a man aged 50-59 years with non-small cell lung cancer.

Points on this clonotype: A much more abundant neighbour one base away suggests this may be a read error. The rearrangement joins TRBV6-5 to TRBJ1-4, with TRBD1 matching 9 bases. The germline V gene encodes CDR1 MNHEY and CDR2 SVGAGI. The CDR3 length is 15 residues. V was clipped by 7 bases and J by 10 bases; unmatched bases: 13. CDR3 protein: CASKRTGGAKGKLFF. The CDR3 DNA reads TGTGCCAGCAAGAGAACAGGGGGCGCCAAAGGAAAACTGTTTTTT.

This clonotype was seen a handful of times. At one end, the junction sequence differs from germline, possibly due to a read error. The genes are TRBV11-3 and TRBJ2-1, with 8 positions matching TRBD2. Near its end, the DNA agrees better with TRBJ2-7, so the J call may be wrong. The germline gives CDR1 SGHNT, CDR2 YENEEA. CDR3 length: 15 amino acids. In DNA form, the CDR3 reads TGTACCAGCAGCCTAGCGGGCCAGGCTGTAAATGAGCAGTACTTC. Its translation is CTSSLAGQAVNEQYF.

Points on this clonotype: A read error may explain this, as a much larger clone is one base away. The V call is TRBV4-1, the J call TRBJ1-5, with no clear D. V dropped 4 bases and J dropped 2 bases, with 15 bases sitting between them. From germline, CDR1 is MGHRA and CDR2 YSYEKL. CDR3 length: 16 residues. CDR3: CASSLLFSYGNQPQHF. In DNA form, the CDR3 reads TGCGCCAGCAGCCTACTATTCAGCTATGGCAATCAGCCCCAGCATTTT.

This sequence joins TRBV12-3 or TRBV12-4 and TRBJ2-2, with a tentative D call TRBD2 (6 bases). The V gene lost 3 bases and the J gene lost 6 bases, with 14 bases spanning the gap. The length of the CDR3 is 15 residues. The CDR3 protein is CASSLDGRSAGELFF. Written as DNA, the CDR3 is TGTGCCAGCAGTTTGGACGGGAGAAGTGCCGGGGAGCTGTTTTTT.

This clonotype was observed a handful of times. The rearrangement joins TRBV20-1 to TRBJ1-2; 7 bases fit TRBD1. The V gene end was trimmed by 3 bases and the J gene end by 2 bases; junction bases not matched to a gene: 6. CDR3 length: 14 residues. CDR1 is DFQATT, CDR2 SNEGSKA, per germline (reference sequence). The CDR3: CSASPSGQNYGYTF. CDR3 DNA: TGCAGTGCTAGCCCCTCGGGACAGAACTATGGCTACACCTTC.

There are a few counts of this clonotype. A much more abundant neighbour one base away suggests this may be a read error. The rearrangement uses TRBV12-3 or TRBV12-4 and TRBJ2-2; no clear D. The CDR3 loop spans 13 amino acids. DNA for the CDR3: TGTGCCAGCGGTTTAAGGGACACCGGGGAGCTGTTTTTT. Its protein is CASGLRDTGELFF.

Of note for this clonotype: A junction end diverges from the germline sequence, so it may reflect a read error. V and J are TRBV19 and TRBJ2-1; possible D gene TRBD2, 5 bases. Looked up from germline, CDR1 is LNHDA and CDR2 is SQIVND (reference sequence). There are 12 residues in the CDR3. CDR3 in amino acids: CATSPSYSEQFF. The CDR3 DNA sequence: TGTGCCACTAGCCCATCCTACAGTGAGCAGTTCTTC.

The chain has TRBV11-2 and TRBJ1-5; a possible D gene is TRBD1 (6 bases). V shed 5 bases and J shed 13 bases, with 21 bases lying between them. Germline V lookup: CDR1 SGHAT, CDR2 FQNNGV. This CDR3 contains 14 residues. The CDR3 DNA is TGTGCCAGCAGCCTGGGACGGGGGGCTCAGCAACAGCATTTT. Amino acid sequence: CASSLGRGAQQQHF.

This chain joins TRBV4-2 and TRBJ2-1, with TRBD2 as a possible D gene (6 bases). Trimming removed 0 bases at V and 5 bases at J, with 20 bases between. Germline CDR1 LGHNA, CDR2 YNFKEQ. There are 18 residues in the CDR3. The DNA for the CDR3 is TGTGCCAGCAGCCAAGACCCCAATAGCGGCTTATCCAACAATGAGCAGTTCTTC. Translation gives CASSQDPNSGLSNNEQFF.

The CDR3 nucleotides read TGTGCCAGCAGTAAGACAAGGTGGACAGATACGCAGTATTTT. Translated: CASSKTRWTDTQYF. The chain is built from TRBV6-1 and TRBJ2-3; no reliable D call. Germline lookup yields CDR1 MNHNS and CDR2 SASEGT. Trimming cost V 5 bases and J 3 bases, with 12 bases left between them. The CDR3 is 14 amino acids.

This clonotype was recorded a few times. The chain employs TRBV5-1 and TRBJ2-1, with TRBD1 matching over 10 bases. From germline, CDR1 is SGHRS and CDR2 YFSETQ. Trimming took 4 bases from V and 3 from J; bases not matched to a gene: 4. The CDR3 runs 15 residues. CDR3 loop: CASSKRTGGYNEQFF. CDR3 DNA sequence: TGCGCCAGCAGCAAAAGGACAGGGGGCTACAATGAGCAGTTCTTC.

This clonotype is a singleton in its sample. For the CDR3, the DNA is TGTGCCAGCAGCTTATGGCCGGGGGGGCCTAACAATGAGCAGTTCTTC. Amino acid sequence: CASSLWPGGPNNEQFF. This chain uses TRBV7-9 with TRBJ2-1; 8 positions match TRBD2. The germline gives CDR1 SEHNR, CDR2 FQNEAQ (reference sequence). The CDR3 spans 16 residues. J lost 5 bases, V lost 2 bases, and 8 bases had no gene match. The full variable domain, its missing parts supplied by reference TRBV7-9 and TRBJ2-1, is DTGVSQNPRHKITKRGQNVTFRCDPISEHNRLYWYRQTLGQGPEFLTYFQNEAQLEKSRLLSDRFSAERPKGSFSTLEIQRTEQGDSAMYLCASSLWPGGPNNEQFFGPGTRLTVL.

On this clonotype: Since the CDR3 does not end with the conserved phenylalanine or tryptophan, this likely comes from a read error. The chain is built from TRBV29-1 and TRBJ2-7; D is perhaps TRBD2 (5 bases). The germline V and J ends were trimmed by 4 bases and 3 bases, with 16 bases remaining between them. The germline gives CDR1 SQVTM, CDR2 ANQGSEA. The CDR3 extends over 14 amino acids. The CDR3 sequence: CSVVFVSGSYEQYL. The CDR3 nucleotides read TGCAGCGTTGTATTCGTTAGTGGGAGCTACGAGCAGTACTTA.

This clonotype was counted between two and nine times. Just one base apart from a much larger clone, this may be a read error. The rearrangement joins TRBV29-1 to TRBJ2-1; TRBD1 is a possible D gene (6 bases). Germline assignment: CDR1 SQVTM and CDR2 ANQGSEA. CDR3 size: 13 residues. The CDR3 region has the DNA TGCAGCGTTGAGATCGACAGGTACAATGAGCAGCTCTTC. It translates to CSVEIDRYNEQLF.

The J gene is TRBJ2-1, the V gene TRBV20-1, with 7 bases matching TRBD2. Per germline, CDR1 DFQATT and CDR2 SNEGSKA (reference sequence). The junction had 16 bases not matched to a gene; V was cut back by 8 bases and J by 9 bases. The CDR3 totals 14 residues. CDR3 nucleotides: TGCAGTACCACTAGCGCGGGGACCGTGGCTGAGCAGTTCTTC. Translated: CSTTSAGTVAEQFF.

A single count supports this clonotype. No conserved phenylalanine or tryptophan ends this CDR3, so it is likely a read error. The DNA is left out, because the CDR3 cannot be placed on it with certainty; the CDR3 is given as TCRdb lists it. V gene TRBV6-2 or TRBV6-3 combines with J gene TRBJ2-1; TRBD1, as called in the table, went unchecked against the DNA. Germline V gene data show CDR1 as MNHEY and CDR2 as SVGEGT. 12 amino acids form the CDR3, both terminal residues included. The CDR3 spells CASSLQGDERFL.

Many counts were recorded for this clonotype. J is TRBJ2-1 and V is TRBV5-1; D may be TRBD1 (5 bases). The V end was cut by 3 bases, the J end by 0 bases, with 10 bases between. The CDR3 runs to 15 residues. Looked up from germline, CDR1 is SGHRS and CDR2 is YFSETQ. DNA for the CDR3: TGCGCCAGCAGCTCGACAGCTAACTCCTACAATGAGCAGTTCTTC. It is translated as CASSSTANSYNEQFF.

As for this clonotype: A much larger clone differs by one base, so this may be a read error. V usage is TRBV6-5 and J usage is TRBJ2-7, with 7 positions matching TRBD1. Germline CDR1 MNHEY, CDR2 SVGAGI. V shed 7 bases, J shed 6 bases, and the junction held 6 bases outside the gene matches. CDR3 length: 12 amino acids. The CDR3 DNA is TGTGCCAGCACAGACCGACAGGGCGAGCAGTACGTC. This encodes CASTDRQGEQYV.

This clonotype was seen repeatedly, ten times or more. The chain links TRBV6-6 to TRBJ2-4, with 9 bases that match TRBD2. The germline CDR1 and CDR2 sequences are MNHNY and SVGAGI (reference sequence). The CDR3 contains 20 residues. Unmatched junction bases numbered 19, after V lost 2 bases and J lost 5 bases. CDR3 sequence reads: CASSYPNLPWGGGAQNIQYF. The CDR3 bases are TGTGCCAGCAGTTACCCGAATCTCCCTTGGGGCGGGGGGGCTCAAAACATTCAGTACTTC.

This clonotype has a count of ten or more. The chain joins TRBV10-3 to TRBJ1-1; TRBD1 agrees at 10 bases. CDR1 and CDR2 (germline): ENHRY, SYGVKD. V shed 8 bases and J 5 bases; nucleotides not matched to a gene: 2. The CDR3 totals 12 residues. CDR3 nucleotide sequence: TGTGCCATCGGACAGGGGGGGACTGAAGCTTTCTTT. Translating it yields CAIGQGGTEAFF.

There are many counts of this clonotype. The chain uses TRBV4-1 and TRBJ2-7; 7 nucleotides match TRBD2. Unmatched junction bases numbered 6, after V lost 0 bases and J lost 4 bases. The CDR3 has 15 residues. The germline V gene has CDR1 MGHRA and CDR2 YSYEKL. CDR3: CASSQDASGLYEQYF. CDR3 nucleotides: TGCGCCAGCAGCCAAGATGCTAGCGGACTTTACGAGCAGTACTTC.

The CDR3 protein is CANRSEKLFF. In DNA, the CDR3 is TGTGCCAACCGCAGTGAAAAACTGTTTTTT. The rearrangement joins TRBV25-1 to TRBJ1-4; D is ambiguous. V dropped 10 bases and J dropped 7 bases, with 7 bases sitting between them. CDR3 length equals 10 residues. Per germline, CDR1 MGHDK and CDR2 SYGVNS.

On this clonotype: No conserved phenylalanine or tryptophan is present at the end of the CDR3, so a read error is the likely explanation. Because the CDR3's place on the DNA is in doubt, the DNA is left out and the CDR3 is given as listed by TCRdb. This chain connects TRBV11-1 to TRBJ1-1. The CDR3 length is 13 residues, termini included. Germline loops: CDR1 SGHAT, CDR2 FQDESV (reference sequence). The CDR3 sequence is CATARAENTEAFI.

On this clonotype: The junction differs from germline at one of its ends, possibly a read error. This chain joins TRBV6-2 or TRBV6-3 and TRBJ1-5, with unresolved D. Looked up from germline, CDR1 is MNHEY and CDR2 is SVGEGT. This CDR3 contains 14 residues. The CDR3 loop reads CARSSLIRSQPHHF. Here the CDR3 DNA reads TGTGCCCGCAGTTCTCTTATTCGGAGTCAGCCCCATCATTTT.